These 12 T cell receptor beta chains originate from one sample sequenced in a study of cytomegalovirus exposure and HLA in healthy donors. PCR involved 60 Vbeta and 13 Jbeta primers. The method was immunoSEQ multiplex PCR; TCRdb's version includes in-frame clones alone and lacks a portion of them. This sample has about 96,000 clones, with approximately 75% found just once. The sequenced sample was PBMCs. These receptors were taken from a female donor in good health and CMV-seropositive.

This clone is categorized as medium-sized. This chain uses TRBV5-5 with TRBJ1-3; D may be TRBD1 (6 bases). V was shortened by 4 bases and J by 0 bases, with 8 bases between the two germline ends. Germline-derived CDR1 and CDR2 are SGHKS and YYEKEE (reference sequence). This CDR3 region has 14 residues. The CDR3 loop reads CASSRTDSGNTIYF. As DNA, the CDR3 is TGTGCCAGCAGCCGGACAGACTCTGGAAACACCATATATTTT.

The chain links TRBV30 to TRBJ2-2; 12 bases fit TRBD1. This CDR3 is 18 amino acids long. Germline V lookup: CDR1 GTSNPN, CDR2 SVGIG (reference sequence). After removal of 0 bases from V and 8 bases from J, the junction contained 13 bases not matched to a gene. CDR3 in DNA: TGTGCCTGGAGTGTACTCCTCCCGGGACAGGGGGCAGTGGGGGAGCTGTTTTTT. This gives the protein CAWSVLLPGQGAVGELFF.

This chain joins TRBV29-1 and TRBJ2-3; no clear D. From germline, CDR1 is SQVTM and CDR2 ANQGSEA. The V end lost 5 bases, the J end lost 2 bases, and 11 bases lay between the germline ends. The CDR3 totals 13 residues. CDR3 in amino acids: CSVCPQLTDTQYF. For the CDR3, the DNA is TGCAGCGTTTGCCCGCAACTCACAGATACGCAGTATTTT.

The rearrangement joins TRBV5-1 to TRBJ2-5; 7 bases line up with TRBD2. The V gene end was trimmed by 4 bases and the J gene end by 1 base; junction bases not matched to a gene: 10. The CDR3 extends over 16 amino acids. The germline gives CDR1 SGHRS, CDR2 YFSETQ. CDR3 nucleotides: TGCGCCAGCAGCCTTGGGGGGGGACGGATCCAAGAGACCCAGTACTTC. Its translation is CASSLGGGRIQETQYF. The full variable domain, rest sourced from reference TRBV5-1 and TRBJ2-5, is KAGVTQTPRYLIKTRGQQVTLSCSPISGHRSVSWYQQTPGQGLQFLFEYFSETQRNKGNFPGRFSGRQFSNSRSEMNVSTLELGDSALYLCASSLGGGRIQETQYFGPGTRLLVL.

CDR3 nucleotide sequence: TGCGCCAGCAGCCGACAGGGTCCCTCCTACAATGAGCAGTTCTTC. Translated, it gives CASSRQGPSYNEQFF. V is TRBV4-3 and J is TRBJ2-1; TRBD1 aligns across 7 bases. From germline, CDR1 is LGHNA and CDR2 YSLEER. Trimming removed 4 bases from V and 0 bases from J; junction bases left unmatched: 3. The CDR3 is made up of 15 amino acids.

The genes are TRBV7-2 and TRBJ1-2; 8 bases are a match to TRBD1. The length of the CDR3 is 13 residues. Trimming cost V 5 bases and J 5 bases; bases outside gene matches: 4. Germline CDR1 SGHTA, CDR2 FQGNSA. As DNA, the CDR3 is TGTGCCAGCAGCCCGACAGGGGCTTATGGCTACACCTTC. This gives the protein CASSPTGAYGYTF.

This clone came up a few times. The genes are TRBV5-1 and TRBJ1-1; D not certain. The V gene's germline CDR1 is SGHRS and CDR2 YFSETQ. V lost 4 bases and J 5 bases, leaving 15 bases between the germline ends. This CDR3 contains 14 residues. CDR3 loop: CASSPLTVATEAFF. CDR3 coding DNA: TGCGCCAGCAGCCCACTGACGGTAGCTACTGAAGCTTTCTTT. Variable domain in full (rest from reference TRBV5-1 and TRBJ1-1): KAGVTQTPRYLIKTRGQQVTLSCSPISGHRSVSWYQQTPGQGLQFLFEYFSETQRNKGNFPGRFSGRQFSNSRSEMNVSTLELGDSALYLCASSPLTVATEAFFGQGTRLTVV.

This clone was seen a handful of times. This CDR3 is also generated by other DNA sequences in the sample. This chain connects TRBV7-8 to TRBJ1-2, with D maybe TRBD1 (6 bases). Per the germline V gene, CDR1 is SGHVS and CDR2 is FQNEAQ. This CDR3 comprises 13 residues. V was clipped by 1 base and J by 6 bases, with 9 bases between them. This chain's CDR3 is CASSLVGGDGYTF. Written as DNA, the CDR3 is TGTGCCAGCAGCTTAGTAGGGGGAGATGGCTACACCTTC.

The chain has TRBV4-2 and TRBJ2-2; TRBD2 might be the D (5 bases). The CDR3 is 15 residues long. The V end was cut by 4 bases, the J end by 1 base, with 10 bases between. Germline CDR1 is LGHNA and CDR2 is YNFKEQ. DNA for the CDR3: TGTGCCAGCAGCCTACCGGAGGTGAACACCGGGGAGCTGTTTTTT. It translates to CASSLPEVNTGELFF.

V and J are TRBV7-2 and TRBJ2-7, with 12 nucleotides matching TRBD2. CDR1 is SGHTA and CDR2 is FQGNSA in the germline V gene. This CDR3 contains 16 residues. J was trimmed by 2 bases and V by 5 bases; bases with no gene match: 7. The CDR3 bases are TGTGCCAGCAGCCCCACGAGGACTAGCGGGGCCTACGAGCAGTACTTC. Amino acids: CASSPTRTSGAYEQYF.

This sequence joins TRBV4-3 and TRBJ2-5, with TRBD1 matching over 10 bases. This CDR3 has 19 amino acids. V dropped 4 bases and J dropped 3; count of bases not matched to a gene: 17. CDR1 and CDR2 (germline): LGHNA, YSLEER. CDR3 DNA sequence: TGCGCCAGCAGCCCCTTCTATCGGTCCCGGGACAGGGGTAAAGAGACCCAGTACTTC. Protein sequence: CASSPFYRSRDRGKETQYF.

This clone occurred a few times. Other DNA sequences in the same sample also yield this CDR3. The chain has TRBV4-3 and TRBJ2-3; D is uncertain. CDR1 is LGHNA, CDR2 YSLEER, per germline. The V end lost 0 bases, the J end lost 6 bases, and 7 bases lay between the germline ends. CDR3 length: 13 residues. The CDR3 is CASSQERRDTQYF. In nucleotides, the CDR3 is TGCGCCAGCAGCCAAGAAAGGCGGGATACGCAGTATTTT.